The clone carrying this T cell receptor beta chain was seen ten or more times. As yet, its antigen is unknown. RNA transcripts served as the template for amplifying TCR beta CDR3 regions. The TCR CDR3 first-round RT-PCR relied on the HTBI primer set. TCRdb passed the multiplex PCR reads through MiXCR, listing each CDR3 protein once. Among about 640,000 distinct CDR3 sequences, less than 45% were seen once, and the ten largest hold about 7.2%. V was shortened by 3 bases and J by 4 bases, with 9 bases between the two germline ends. The germline V gene has CDR1 SEHNR and CDR2 FQNEAQ (reference sequence). CDR3 size: 13 residues. This specimen comes from a study of T cells in Graves' hyperthyroidism and ophthalmopathy. Study results and caveats: The model's output predicted ophthalmopathy at a median of about 5.9 months prior to onset. Expanded thyroid clonotypes (above 0.001) were mostly also found in blood.

Pregnant or lactating patients were excluded, as were those with uncontrolled infection or other autoimmune disease. The diagnoses drew upon clinical symptoms, serum thyroxine and TRAb, thyroid ultrasound and orbital computed tomography. The chain carries TRBV7-9 and TRBJ1-1, with D hard to call. Material for sequencing was peripheral blood or thyroid tissue (not recorded which). The clonotype was recovered from an adult man with Graves' disease, either hyperthyroidism or ophthalmopathy (not recorded which). CDR3 coding DNA: TGTGCCAGCAGCTTTTTGGAGGGCACTGAAGCTTTCTTT. Protein: CASSFLEGTEAFF.